One sample yielded the 25 T cell receptor beta chains listed below, sequenced in a study of blood T cell repertoires in COVID-19 (dated by TCRdb to about 2020). Library prep was done by the immunoSEQ multiplex PCR assay. As stored in TCRdb, this immuneACCESS dataset retains in-frame rearrangements with V and J assigned. A fraction of the clones does not appear; measured against another copy, unresolved V genes explain less than half of the discrepancy, and the remainder lacks a known reason. The sample includes about 15,000 clones, with over 75% observed a single time. Jointly, the top ten make up around a third of the sample. Material for sequencing was peripheral blood. These receptors all come from a man between 65 and 85 years old in a cohort sampled during active COVID-19.

In DNA form, the CDR3 reads TGCAGCGTTGAACTGACTAGCGCCACGAGCTCCTACAATGAGCAGTTCTTC. Residues: CSVELTSATSSYNEQFF. This rearrangement joins TRBV29-1 to TRBJ2-1, with 8 bases fitting TRBD2. The CDR3 extends over 17 amino acids. After removal of 2 bases from V and 0 bases from J, the junction contained 9 bases not matched to a gene. The germline V gene has CDR1 SQVTM and CDR2 ANQGSEA.

This chain connects TRBV7-8 to TRBJ2-7; the match to TRBD2 covers 8 bases. This CDR3 is 16 amino acids long. With 3 bases clipped from V and 0 bases from J, the junction kept 7 bases outside the gene matches. Per germline, CDR1 SGHVS and CDR2 FQNEAQ. The CDR3 reads CASSFTSGASSYEQYF. Written as DNA, the CDR3 is TGTGCCAGCAGCTTCACTAGCGGAGCCAGCTCCTACGAGCAGTACTTC.

The chain combines TRBV27 with TRBJ1-1, with D perhaps matching TRBD1 (5 bases). The length of the CDR3 is 14 residues. Trimming took off 4 bases at V and 0 bases at J, with 9 bases between the two ends. Per germline, CDR1 MNHEY and CDR2 SMNVEV (reference sequence). The CDR3 is CASSSGRVNTEAFF. The CDR3 DNA reads TGTGCCAGCAGTTCAGGCAGGGTGAACACTGAAGCTTTCTTT.

V is TRBV7-2 and J is TRBJ2-1, with 11 bases matching TRBD2. The germline V gene encodes CDR1 SGHTA and CDR2 FQGNSA. The CDR3 totals 16 residues. V shed 5 bases and J 4 bases; nucleotides not matched to a gene: 7. The CDR3 nucleotides read TGTGCCAGCAGCAGAAATAGCGGGGGGGTTTACAATGAGCAGTTCTTC. Translated: CASSRNSGGVYNEQFF.

The rearrangement links TRBV28 to TRBJ2-7, with TRBD2 identical over 10 bases. Germline values: CDR1 MDHEN, CDR2 SYDVKM. This CDR3 is 16 amino acids long. J gave up 1 base and V 4 bases, and 7 bases lay outside the gene matches. The CDR3 DNA is TGTGCCAGCAGTTCCTCCGGGACTAGCGCGTCCTACGAGCAGTACTTC. Translation gives CASSSSGTSASYEQYF.

A few counts support this clone. The V call is TRBV6-6, the J call TRBJ2-1; D may be TRBD2 (6 bases). With 11 bases removed from V and 0 bases from J, the gap between germline ends came to 11 bases. Germline V gene lookup returns CDR1 MNHNY and CDR2 SVGAGI (reference sequence). CDR3 length equals 13 residues. The CDR3 sequence is CAGAGSSYNEQFF. CDR3 sequence (DNA): TGTGCCGGGGCGGGGAGCTCCTACAATGAGCAGTTCTTC.

The count of this clone is one. Other DNA sequences in the sample encode the same CDR3. The chain carries TRBV28 and TRBJ1-1; 8 nucleotides line up with TRBD1. V lost 6 bases to trimming and J lost 0 bases; unmatched junction nucleotides: 3. In germline, CDR1 is MDHEN, CDR2 SYDVKM. The CDR3 totals 14 residues. The CDR3: CASRPGQVNTEAFF. DNA of the CDR3: TGTGCCAGCAGACCGGGACAGGTGAACACTGAAGCTTTCTTT.

CDR3 in amino acids: CASSLDYALGREQYF. The DNA for the CDR3 is TGTGCCAGCAGCTTAGATTACGCCCTGGGGAGGGAGCAGTACTTC. The genes are TRBV11-3 and TRBJ2-7; TRBD2 is a possible D gene (6 bases). V lost 0 bases to trimming and J lost 7 bases, with 16 bases between them. Germline-derived CDR1 and CDR2 are SGHNT and YENEEA. The CDR3 contains 15 residues.

The chain uses TRBV18 and TRBJ1-3; TRBD1 might be the D (5 bases). V was shortened by 3 bases and J by 4 bases, with 10 bases between the two germline ends. Germline V gene sequence: CDR1 KGHSH, CDR2 LQKENI. The CDR3 sequence is 14 residues long. The CDR3, as DNA: TGTGCCAGCTCACCTGGGGCAAGAGGAAACACCATATATTTT. Its translation: CASSPGARGNTIYF.

This rearrangement joins TRBV6-5 to TRBJ2-4; TRBD2 aligns across 7 bases. The CDR3 loop spans 15 amino acids. V lost 0 bases and J lost 9; bases outside the gene matches: 8. Germline V CDR1 and CDR2: MNHEY, SVGAGI. The CDR3: CASSYSRTSPSIQYF. CDR3 DNA: TGTGCCAGCAGTTACTCCAGGACTAGTCCTAGCATTCAGTACTTC.

The gene calls are TRBV5-1 and TRBJ1-4; D gene unclear. The CDR3 is 14 amino acids. Germline V gene sequence: CDR1 SGHRS, CDR2 YFSETQ. V lost 0 bases, J lost 7 bases, and 10 bases lay in between. The CDR3 loop is CASSLAGRSEKLFF. CDR3 bases: TGCGCCAGCAGCTTGGCCGGGAGGAGTGAAAAACTGTTTTTT.

In its sample, this clone was seen a few times. This chain uses TRBV9 with TRBJ2-7, with 8 bases identical to TRBD2. V shed 3 bases and J 5 bases; nucleotides not matched to a gene: 1. Germline CDR1 and CDR2: SGDLS and YYNGEE. This CDR3 contains 12 residues. The CDR3 DNA reads as TGTGCCAGCAGCGGACTAGCGAACGAGCAGTACTTC. As protein: CASSGLANEQYF.

This chain links TRBV5-1 with TRBJ1-2, with 10 bases lining up with TRBD1. With 5 bases clipped from V and 5 bases from J, the junction kept 3 bases outside the gene matches. The CDR3 has 13 amino acids. CDR1 and CDR2 from the germline V gene are SGHRS and YFSETQ. In DNA form, the CDR3 reads TGCGCCAGCAGTCTGGACAGGGGGTATGGCTACACCTTC. This gives the protein CASSLDRGYGYTF.

The genes are TRBV13 and TRBJ2-3; TRBD2 aligns across 12 bases. Unmatched junction bases numbered 4, after V lost 3 bases and J lost 0 bases. The CDR3 is made up of 17 amino acids. Germline CDR1 and CDR2: PRHDT and FYEKMQ (reference sequence). The CDR3 reads CASSLRTSGISTDTQYF. CDR3 DNA: TGTGCCAGCAGCTTGAGGACTAGCGGGATAAGCACAGATACGCAGTATTTT.

The chain joins TRBV10-3 to TRBJ2-2, with a possible D match to TRBD1 (6 bases). V lost 3 bases, J lost 2 bases, and 16 bases lay in between. Germline V gene sequence: CDR1 ENHRY, CDR2 SYGVKD. The CDR3 contains 17 residues. The CDR3 bases are TGTGCCATCAGTGATGGGACACAATCATTAAACACCGGGGAGCTGTTTTTT. It specifies CAISDGTQSLNTGELFF.

The rearrangement uses TRBV3-1 (or the pseudogene TRBV3-2) and TRBJ2-1; 8 nucleotides agree with TRBD1. The CDR3 is 16 amino acids. Trimming at V came to 0 bases and at J to 3 bases, leaving 4 bases not matched to a gene. The germline V gene has CDR1 LGHDT and CDR2 YNNKEL (reference sequence). CDR3 in DNA: TGTGCCAGCAGCCAAGAAGGACAGGGTAGCTACAATGAGCAGTTCTTC. Translation: CASSQEGQGSYNEQFF.

This clone was detected only once. V gene TRBV21-1 combines with J gene TRBJ2-7; the D call in the table, TRBD2, was not verified against the DNA. TRBV21-1 is recorded as a pseudogene. The CDR3 runs to 15 residues. The CDR3, as DNA: TGTGCCAGCATTGGACTAGCGGGAAGGAATTACGAGCAGTACTTC. As protein: CASIGLAGRNYEQYF.

V gene TRBV7-2 combines with J gene TRBJ2-3, with TRBD1 as a possible D gene (5 bases). The CDR3 spans 14 residues. Germline V gene data show CDR1 as SGHTA and CDR2 as FQGNSA. V dropped 5 bases and J dropped 1 base, with 10 bases sitting between them. CDR3 nucleotide sequence: TGTGCCAGCAGCGACAGACGGGGCACAGATACGCAGTATTTT. It is translated as CASSDRRGTDTQYF.

The chain couples TRBV18 to TRBJ2-5; D possibly corresponds to TRBD2 (6 bases). The germline V gene encodes CDR1 KGHSH and CDR2 LQKENI. V shed 6 bases and J shed 5 bases, with 19 bases lying between them. CDR3 length: 15 residues. DNA for the CDR3: TGTGCCAGCTCGCCGATCCGGGGCGGGGAGGAGACCCAGTACTTC. This sequence encodes CASSPIRGGEETQYF. The full variable domain, completed using reference TRBV18 and TRBJ2-5, is NAGVMQNPRHLVRRRGQEARLRCSPMKGHSHVYWYRQLPEEGLKFMVYLQKENIIDESGMPKERFSAEFPKEGPSILRIQQVVRGDSAAYFCASSPIRGGEETQYFGPGTRLLVL.

The V call is TRBV14, the J call TRBJ2-3; TRBD1 matches 8 bases. CDR3 length equals 17 residues. Germline-derived CDR1 and CDR2 are SGHDN and FVKESK. With 3 bases clipped from V and 1 base from J, the junction kept 9 bases outside the gene matches. The CDR3, as DNA: TGTGCCAGCAGCCAGCGGGGCCTGGGACAGGGCACAGATACGCAGTATTTT. It translates to CASSQRGLGQGTDTQYF.

The V and J genes are TRBV18 and TRBJ2-3; TRBD1 is a possible D gene (6 bases). CDR1 and CDR2 from the germline V gene are KGHSH and LQKENI. The CDR3 is 17 amino acids. Trimming cost V 3 bases and J 1 base, with 17 bases left between them. CDR3 coding DNA: TGTGCCAGCTCACCGAGAACTGCAGGGGCGGGCACAGATACGCAGTATTTT. Residues: CASSPRTAGAGTDTQYF. Variable domain in full (rest from reference TRBV18 and TRBJ2-3): NAGVMQNPRHLVRRRGQEARLRCSPMKGHSHVYWYRQLPEEGLKFMVYLQKENIIDESGMPKERFSAEFPKEGPSILRIQQVVRGDSAAYFCASSPRTAGAGTDTQYFGPGTRLTVL.

V and J are TRBV7-9 and TRBJ2-2; 9 bases align to TRBD1. The CDR3 is 17 residues long. CDR1 and CDR2 (germline): SEHNR, FQNEAQ (reference sequence). V shed 6 bases and J 6 bases; nucleotides not matched to a gene: 14. CDR3 in DNA: TGTGCCAGCAGGGCAGGGACAGGGTTTTCGATGTCCGGGGAGCTGTTTTTT. It specifies CASRAGTGFSMSGELFF.

V usage is TRBV10-3 and J usage is TRBJ2-7; 12 bases are a match to TRBD2. Trimming at V came to 2 bases and at J to 3 bases, leaving 11 bases not matched to a gene. Germline CDR1 reads ENHRY; CDR2 reads SYGVKD. The CDR3 runs to 18 residues. The DNA of the CDR3 is TGTGCCATCAGTGAGGTCGGGACTAGCGGGCCGAACGTCTACGAGCAGTACTTC. This translates into CAISEVGTSGPNVYEQYF.

This clone appeared once. This chain joins TRBV6-5 and TRBJ2-6; D may be TRBD2 (6 bases). CDR1 and CDR2 from the germline V gene are MNHEY and SVGAGI. V lost 8 bases, J lost 0 bases, and 11 bases lay in between. The length of the CDR3 is 15 residues. The CDR3 sequence: CASLRGSSGANVLTF. CDR3 in DNA: TGTGCCAGCCTGCGGGGTTCCTCTGGGGCCAACGTCCTGACTTTC.

This clone was seen a single time. DNA for the CDR3: TGTGCCAGCAATACAGGGGGCGGATCACCCCTCCACTTT. Amino acids: CASNTGGGSPLHF. The rearrangement links TRBV6-4 to TRBJ1-6; 9 bases match TRBD1. Germline-derived CDR1 and CDR2 are MRHNA and SNTAGT. The CDR3 runs 13 residues. V lost 7 bases and J lost 10; bases outside the gene matches: 5.